Listed below are T cell receptor beta chains from one sample, sequenced in a study of long-term antiretroviral therapy in people with HIV. Sequencing used immunoSEQ multiplex PCR; TCRdb keeps in-frame clones, though not all of them. The table has under 20,000 clones, around 73% seen once. The sample here was unsorted PBMCs, taken 0.3 years after starting antiretroviral therapy. Receptors originate from a woman between 45 and 60 years old with HIV. CDR3s include the opening cysteine and the closing phenylalanine or tryptophan. D genes are given only for firm matches. Clone size is stated in some rows and not others, as once, few, many or a class when expanded.

v_call	j_call	clone_size	d_call	cdr3_aa	cdr3_nt
TRBV7-9	TRBJ2-3	-	-	CASSSSGGPDTQYF	TGTGCCAGCAGCTCATCCGGGGGCCCAGATACGCAGTATTTT
TRBV5-6	TRBJ1-2	-	TRBD1	CASSPRQGARGGYTF	TGTGCCAGCAGCCCAAGACAGGGGGCGAGGGGGGGCTACACCTTC
TRBV11-1	TRBJ1-4	-	-	CASSPDGQGKLFF	TGTGCCAGCAGCCCCGACGGGCAGGGAAAACTGTTTTTT
TRBV5-1	TRBJ1-6	-	TRBD1	CASSLPGGQGNSPLHF	TGCGCCAGCAGCTTGCCAGGGGGTCAGGGGAATTCACCCCTCCACTTT
TRBV2	TRBJ2-1	-	-	CASSSGTLQFF	TGTGCCAGCAGCTCCGGGACATTGCAGTTCTTC
TRBV30	TRBJ2-1	-	-	CAWSVISYNEQFF	TGTGCCTGGAGTGTAATCTCCTACAATGAGCAGTTCTTC
TRBV7-9	TRBJ2-5	-	TRBD2	CASIFSGAGETQYF	TGTGCCAGCATTTTTAGCGGGGCCGGAGAGACCCAGTACTTC
TRBV4-1	TRBJ2-1	-	TRBD2	CASSPTSGGMNEQFF	TGCGCCAGCAGCCCTACGAGCGGGGGGATGAATGAGCAGTTCTTC
TRBV7-6	TRBJ1-2	-	-	CASSPRGGQAYGYTF	TGTGCCAGCAGCCCCAGAGGGGGGCAAGCCTATGGCTACACCTTC
TRBV4-1	TRBJ2-3	-	-	CASSQVDFTDTQYF	TGCGCCAGCAGCCAAGTCGACTTCACAGATACGCAGTATTTT
TRBV18	TRBJ2-7	-	-	CASSPPGGREQYF	TGTGCCAGCTCACCACCGGGGGGGCGAGAGCAGTACTTC
TRBV5-6	TRBJ2-5	-	TRBD2	CASSLMGLAGVGRETQYF	TGTGCCAGCAGCTTGATGGGGCTAGCGGGGGTCGGGAGGGAGACCCAGTACTTC
TRBV7-9	TRBJ1-4	-	-	CASSLGTGAEKLFF	TGTGCCAGCAGCCTCGGGACCGGGGCTGAAAAACTGTTTTTT
TRBV15	TRBJ1-2	once	-	CATSRWGSDYGYTF	TGTGCCACCAGCAGATGGGGGAGTGACTATGGCTACACCTTC
TRBV11-2	TRBJ2-2	-	TRBD1	CASTDGTANTGELFF	TGTGCCAGCACGGACGGGACAGCGAACACCGGGGAGCTGTTTTTT
TRBV7-9	TRBJ1-2	once	-	CASSPQQSRGYTF	TGTGCCAGCAGCCCACAGCAGAGTCGTGGCTACACCTTC
TRBV5-1	TRBJ2-7	-	-	CASSLVAGRKGEQYF	TGCGCCAGCAGCTTGGTTGCGGGGAGGAAGGGCGAGCAGTACTTC
TRBV7-9	TRBJ2-7	-	TRBD1	CASSETGSLDYEQYF	TGTGCCAGCAGCGAGACAGGGAGCTTGGACTACGAGCAGTACTTC
TRBV10-3	TRBJ1-1	-	TRBD1	CAIRDRGRVEAFF	TGTGCCATCAGAGACAGGGGGAGAGTTGAAGCTTTCTTT
TRBV2	TRBJ1-1	-	-	CASSTGSETKAFF	TGTGCCAGCAGCACAGGGTCGGAAACAAAAGCTTTCTTT
TRBV25-1	TRBJ1-1	-	TRBD1	CASSVLGGRTEAFF	TGTGCCAGCAGTGTGTTAGGGGGCAGGACTGAAGCTTTCTTT
TRBV14	TRBJ1-2	-	-	CASSQVPLQQWRGYTF	TGTGCCAGCAGCCAAGTGCCACTACAACAGTGGCGTGGCTACACCTTC
TRBV27	TRBJ1-5	medium-sized	-	CASSSGYSNQPQHF	TGTGCCAGCAGTTCGGGGTATAGCAATCAGCCCCAGCATTTT
TRBV30	TRBJ1-1	-	TRBD1	CAWSSGQGTMNTEAFF	TGTGCCTGGAGTTCCGGACAGGGAACCATGAACACTGAAGCTTTCTTT
TRBV11-2	TRBJ2-1	once	-	CASSLAGAPYYNEQFF	TGTGCCAGCAGCTTAGCTGGGGCCCCCTATTACAATGAGCAGTTCTTC
TRBV5-8	TRBJ1-4	-	-	CASSLVWNEKLFF	TGTGCCAGCAGCTTGGTTTGGAATGAAAAACTGTTTTTT
TRBV5-6	TRBJ1-1	few	TRBD1	CASRSRDRGRTEAFF	TGTGCCAGCAGGAGCCGGGACAGGGGGCGGACTGAAGCTTTCTTT
TRBV5-5	TRBJ1-5	few	-	CASRAEGGINQPQHF	TGTGCCAGCAGGGCCGAGGGGGGGATCAATCAGCCCCAGCATTTT
TRBV6-1	TRBJ1-2	-	-	CASRDPSGYGYTF	TGTGCCAGCAGGGATCCGTCCGGCTATGGCTACACCTTC
TRBV6-1	TRBJ2-5	-	-	CASSEWGGRETQYF	TGTGCCAGCAGTGAATGGGGGGGCAGGGAGACCCAGTACTTC
TRBV18	TRBJ1-6	once	-	CASSPETSNSPLHF	TGTGCCAGCTCACCAGAGACTTCTAATTCACCCCTCCACTTT
TRBV7-3	TRBJ2-2	few	-	CASSLHGGTGELFF	TGTGCCAGCAGCTTGCACGGAGGCACCGGGGAGCTGTTTTTT
TRBV19	TRBJ2-2	-	-	CASTLLTGGNTGELFF	TGTGCCAGTACTCTACTGACAGGAGGGAACACCGGGGAGCTGTTTTTT
TRBV11-2	TRBJ2-6	few	-	CASSASGANVLTF	TGTGCCAGCAGCGCAAGCGGGGCCAACGTCCTGACTTTC
TRBV7-2	TRBJ1-4	-	-	CASTPREGTNEKLFF	TGTGCCAGCACCCCCCGGGAGGGAACTAATGAAAAACTGTTTTTT
TRBV9	TRBJ2-3	few	-	CASSPNDSTDTQYF	TGTGCCAGCAGCCCGAACGACAGCACAGATACGCAGTATTTT
TRBV6-4	TRBJ2-5	-	-	CASSRQADETQYF	TGTGCCAGCAGCAGACAAGCGGACGAGACCCAGTACTTC
TRBV6-5	TRBJ1-6	-	-	CASSFTTGLGSPLHF	TGTGCCAGCAGTTTCACCACAGGGTTGGGTTCACCCCTCCACTTT
TRBV2	TRBJ2-5	-	TRBD1	CASSHRSGTGIQETQYF	TGTGCCAGCAGTCACAGGTCCGGGACAGGGATCCAAGAGACCCAGTACTTC
TRBV13	TRBJ1-1	-	-	CASSLLGRNTEAFF	TGTGCCAGCAGCTTGTTGGGGAGAAACACTGAAGCTTTCTTT
TRBV10-3	TRBJ1-1	-	TRBD1	CAITTGEKSEAFF	TGTGCCATCACGACAGGGGAAAAGAGTGAAGCTTTCTTT
TRBV27	TRBJ2-2	few	TRBD2	CASSLFICGGYTGELFF	TGTGCCAGCAGTTTATTCATCTGCGGGGGGTACACCGGGGAGCTGTTTTTT
TRBV4-1	TRBJ1-5	-	-	CASRNQLGEQPQHF	TGCGCCAGCCGTAATCAGCTGGGGGAGCAGCCCCAGCATTTT